The 5 T cell receptor beta chains below all came from one sample that was sequenced in a study of blood T cell repertoires in COVID-19. Libraries were prepared by immunoSEQ multiplex PCR; TCRdb keeps only in-frame clonotypes and omits some of them. The sample records 200,000 to 250,000 clones, 80% being singletons. The specimen sequenced was peripheral blood. These receptors were obtained from a woman in her 70s with acute or convalescent COVID-19.

This rearrangement joins TRBV7-2 to TRBJ2-7; a possible D gene is TRBD2 (5 bases). Looked up from germline, CDR1 is SGHTA and CDR2 is FQGNSA. The CDR3 runs 14 residues. V gave up 4 bases and J gave up 4 bases, with 14 bases separating them. CDR3 DNA: TGTGCCAGCAGCTCACAGATACTAGTTTACGAGCAGTACTTC. This codes for CASSSQILVYEQYF.

This clone occurred a few times. The rearrangement joins TRBV27 to TRBJ2-3; D is unresolved. Trimming shortened V by 6 bases and J by 4 bases, and 20 bases separated the two germline ends. Germline values: CDR1 MNHEY, CDR2 SMNVEV (reference sequence). The CDR3 has 16 amino acids. The CDR3 here is CASSPRRSVAADTQYF. The CDR3 DNA is TGTGCCAGCAGCCCCCGACGGAGCGTGGCCGCAGATACGCAGTATTTT.

CDR3 DNA sequence: TGTGCCAGCAGCCAAGCACTGTGGAACACTGAAGCTTTCTTT. Translated: CASSQALWNTEAFF. The rearrangement uses TRBV14 and TRBJ1-1; D gene ambiguous. The CDR3 loop spans 14 amino acids. The V end lost 1 base, the J end lost 1 base, and 7 bases lay between the germline ends. Per the germline V gene, CDR1 is SGHDN and CDR2 is FVKESK. Combining the CDR3 with reference TRBV14 and TRBJ1-1 gives the whole variable domain EAGVTQFPSHSVIEKGQTVTLRCDPISGHDNLYWYRRVMGKEIKFLLHFVKESKQDESGMPNNRFLAERTGGTYSTLKVQPAELEDSGVYFCASSQALWNTEAFFGQGTRLTVV.

The chain couples TRBV18 to TRBJ2-2; D is possibly TRBD1 (6 bases). The CDR3 has 15 residues. CDR1 and CDR2 (germline): KGHSH, LQKENI. The V end was cut by 3 bases, the J end by 0 bases, with 8 bases between. DNA of the CDR3: TGTGCCAGCTCACCCGCAGGGGCGAACACCGGGGAGCTGTTTTTT. Translating it yields CASSPAGANTGELFF.

The gene calls are TRBV29-1 and TRBJ2-1; the match to TRBD2 covers 7 bases. V gave up 5 bases and J gave up 5 bases; unmatched junction bases: 6. This CDR3 region has 13 residues. The V gene's germline CDR1 is SQVTM and CDR2 ANQGSEA. The CDR3 nucleotides read TGCAGCGTTACACTAGCGCTCAACAATGAGCAGTTCTTC. Translated: CSVTLALNNEQFF.